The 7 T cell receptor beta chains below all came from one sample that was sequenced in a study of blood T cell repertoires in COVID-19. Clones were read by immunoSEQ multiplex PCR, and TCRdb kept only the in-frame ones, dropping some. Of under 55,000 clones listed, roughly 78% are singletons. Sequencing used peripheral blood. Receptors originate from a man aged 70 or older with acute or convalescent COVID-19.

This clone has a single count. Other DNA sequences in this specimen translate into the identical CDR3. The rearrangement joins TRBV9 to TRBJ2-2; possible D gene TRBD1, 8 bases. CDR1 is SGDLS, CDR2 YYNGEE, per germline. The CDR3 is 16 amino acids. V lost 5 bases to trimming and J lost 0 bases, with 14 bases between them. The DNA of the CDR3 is TGTGCCAGCAGTGGGAGGGGACAGGCGAACACCGGGGAGCTGTTTTTT. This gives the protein CASSGRGQANTGELFF.

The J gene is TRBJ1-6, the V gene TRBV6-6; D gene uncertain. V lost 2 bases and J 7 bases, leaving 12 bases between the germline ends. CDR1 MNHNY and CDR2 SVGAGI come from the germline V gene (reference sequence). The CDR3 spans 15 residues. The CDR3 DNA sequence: TGTGCCAGCAGTTACGGAAAGGCGAGGAATTCACCCCTCCACTTT. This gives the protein CASSYGKARNSPLHF.

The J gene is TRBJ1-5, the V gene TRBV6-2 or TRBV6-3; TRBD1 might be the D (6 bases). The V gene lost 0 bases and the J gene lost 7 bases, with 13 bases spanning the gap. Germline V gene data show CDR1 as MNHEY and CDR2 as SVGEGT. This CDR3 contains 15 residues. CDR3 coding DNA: TGTGCCAGCAGTTACTCGATAACAGGGCGGCAGCCCCAGCATTTT. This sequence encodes CASSYSITGRQPQHF.

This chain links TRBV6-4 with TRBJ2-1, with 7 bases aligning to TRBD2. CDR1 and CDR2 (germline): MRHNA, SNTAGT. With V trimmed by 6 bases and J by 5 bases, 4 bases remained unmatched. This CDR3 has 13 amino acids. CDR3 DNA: TGTGCCAGCAGCCGGGACTACGACAATGAGCAGTTCTTC. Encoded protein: CASSRDYDNEQFF.

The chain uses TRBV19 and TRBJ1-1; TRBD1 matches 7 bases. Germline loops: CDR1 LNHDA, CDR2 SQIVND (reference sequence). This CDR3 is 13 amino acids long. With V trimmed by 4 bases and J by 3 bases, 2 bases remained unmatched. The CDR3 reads CASSSTGDTEAFF. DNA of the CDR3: TGTGCCAGTAGTAGTACAGGGGACACTGAAGCTTTCTTT.

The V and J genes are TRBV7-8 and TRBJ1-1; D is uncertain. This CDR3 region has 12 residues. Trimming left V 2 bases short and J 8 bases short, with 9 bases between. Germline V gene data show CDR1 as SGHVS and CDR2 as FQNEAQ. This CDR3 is CASSLFRVEAFF. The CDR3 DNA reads TGTGCCAGCAGCTTATTTCGGGTAGAAGCTTTCTTT.

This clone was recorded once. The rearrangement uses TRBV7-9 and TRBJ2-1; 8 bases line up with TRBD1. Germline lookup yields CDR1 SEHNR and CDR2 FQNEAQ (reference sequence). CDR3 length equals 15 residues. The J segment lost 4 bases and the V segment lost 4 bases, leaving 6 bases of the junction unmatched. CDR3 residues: CASSSRQGLYNEQFF. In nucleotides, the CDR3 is TGTGCCAGCAGCTCCAGACAGGGGCTATACAATGAGCAGTTCTTC. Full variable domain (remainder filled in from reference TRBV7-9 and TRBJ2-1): DTGVSQNPRHKITKRGQNVTFRCDPISEHNRLYWYRQTLGQGPEFLTYFQNEAQLEKSRLLSDRFSAERPKGSFSTLEIQRTEQGDSAMYLCASSSRQGLYNEQFFGPGTRLTVL.